This T cell receptor (beta chain) was sequenced during a study of T cell repertoires in cytomegalovirus infection. To note about this clonotype: As yet, its antigen is unknown.

Regarding the study as a whole: Public TCR beta family frequency separated CMV-and-HLA carriers, including in an independent cohort. It was HLA-C-restricted CMV-specific TCR beta clonotypes that dominated the response ex vivo.

The CDR3 sequence is 14 residues long. Trimming removed 5 bases at V and 2 bases at J, with 12 bases between. CDR1 and CDR2 from the germline V gene are LGHNT and FRNRAP. TCRdb recomputed calls from the reads with MiXCR, one row per CDR3 protein. The table lists about 900,000 distinct CDR3 sequences, approximately 32% of them singletons. The sequencing here drew on cultured CD8+ T cells from PBMCs, taken from culture after CMV antigen stimulation. The V call is TRBV12-5, the J call TRBJ1-2; D gene uncertain. The clonotype was recovered from a human donor in good health (CMV status not recorded). Some clones in this sample may be carry-over from other donors' samples. The CDR3: CASGPSTENYGYTF. CDR3 nucleotide sequence: TGTGCTAGTGGTCCCTCAACGGAAAACTATGGCTACACCTTC.